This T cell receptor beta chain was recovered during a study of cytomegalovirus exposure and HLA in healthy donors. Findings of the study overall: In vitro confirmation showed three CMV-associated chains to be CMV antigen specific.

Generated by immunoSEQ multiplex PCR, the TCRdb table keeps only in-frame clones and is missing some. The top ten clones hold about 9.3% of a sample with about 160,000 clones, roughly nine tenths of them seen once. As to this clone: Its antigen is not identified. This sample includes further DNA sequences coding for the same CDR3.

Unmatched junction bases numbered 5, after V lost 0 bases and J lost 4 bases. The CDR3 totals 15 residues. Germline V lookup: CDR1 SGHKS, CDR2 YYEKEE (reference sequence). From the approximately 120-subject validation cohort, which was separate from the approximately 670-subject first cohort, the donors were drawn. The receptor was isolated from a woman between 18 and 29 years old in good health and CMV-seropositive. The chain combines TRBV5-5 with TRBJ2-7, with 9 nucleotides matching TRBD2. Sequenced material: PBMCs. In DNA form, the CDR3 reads TGTGCCAGCAGCTTGGAGGCTAGCGGGACTTACGAGCAGTACTTC. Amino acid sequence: CASSLEASGTYEQYF.